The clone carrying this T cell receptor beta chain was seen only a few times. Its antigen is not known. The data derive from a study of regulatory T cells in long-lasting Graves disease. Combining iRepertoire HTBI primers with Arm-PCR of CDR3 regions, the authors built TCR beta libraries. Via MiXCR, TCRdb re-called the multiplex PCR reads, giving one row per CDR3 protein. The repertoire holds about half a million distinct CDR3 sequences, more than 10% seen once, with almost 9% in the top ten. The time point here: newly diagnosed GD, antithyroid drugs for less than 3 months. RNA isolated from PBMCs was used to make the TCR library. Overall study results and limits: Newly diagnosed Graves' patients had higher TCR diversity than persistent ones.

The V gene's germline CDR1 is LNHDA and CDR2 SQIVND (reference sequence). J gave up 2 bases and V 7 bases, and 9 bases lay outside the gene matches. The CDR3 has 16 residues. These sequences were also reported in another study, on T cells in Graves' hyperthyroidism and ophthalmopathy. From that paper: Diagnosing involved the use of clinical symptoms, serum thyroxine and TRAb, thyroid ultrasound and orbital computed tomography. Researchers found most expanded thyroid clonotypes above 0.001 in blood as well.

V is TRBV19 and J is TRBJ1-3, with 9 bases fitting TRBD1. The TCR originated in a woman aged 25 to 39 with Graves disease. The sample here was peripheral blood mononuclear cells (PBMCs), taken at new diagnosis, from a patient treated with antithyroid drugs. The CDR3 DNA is TGTGCCAGTACCCGAGGGACAGGGCGGGCTGGAAACACCATATATTTT. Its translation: CASTRGTGRAGNTIYF.